This is a list of T cell receptor beta chains from one sample in a study of beta chain features in type 1 diabetes. The method was immunoSEQ multiplex PCR; TCRdb's version includes in-frame clones alone and lacks a portion of them. The table records about 330,000 clones, 11% of them present only once. The specimen sequenced was naive CD4+ T cells from blood. These receptors were collected from a woman in her twenties or thirties in good health. Each CDR3 is given without its conserved first and last residue. The order of the fields is CDR3 protein, V gene.

ASSEYRGSREKLF | TRBV25-1
ASSFPGTGTGELF | TRBV18
ASSPSTGQGPPLH | TRBV6-6
ASSLYQYPEGAHQPQH | TRBV27
ASSPQRLAGGTLETQY | TRBV19
ATSRGVQSAQH | TRBV19
ASSLTGSGANVLT | TRBV7-3
ASSQDVSSGPYTGELF | TRBV4-3
AWSLLQGTQPQH | TRBV30
ASRRTPSGDGYT | TRBV7-8
ASRRGLAGGPDEQF | TRBV6-6
ASSYTGGSGELF | TRBV6-6
SVVIGSWEQY | TRBV29-1
ASSIRRGMETQY | TRBV19
ASSPQGAREQY | TRBV18
ASSGTWTEKNIQY | TRBV7-2
ASSFVGGRQYEQY | TRBV5-1
ASSPSGLAGVNEQF | TRBV7-9
ASSQGLAASTDTQY | TRBV25-1
ASSLVQFNEQF | TRBV11-2
ASSRTGSPSGNTIY | TRBV13
ASSTGTTGDYEQY | TRBV19
ASSALGDTEAF | TRBV28
ASSTRLGRGTNTGELF | TRBV11-1
ASSRDRADGYT | TRBV28
ASSLARTRQETQY | TRBV7-2
ASSMGGGPADTQY | TRBV19
SVEDGLSSYEQY | TRBV29-1
ASSPGGEETQY | TRBV5-5
ASRRPGGLSYEQY | TRBV27
ASSSGQSGYT | TRBV5-1
ASSVAQDTEAF | TRBV9
SSSQGASTDTQY | TRBV29-1
ASSSSWLGYNEQF | TRBV5-6
ASSSSNWYLF | TRBV28
ASSVSVNSNQPQH | TRBV28
ASSLNAVDTQY | TRBV7-9
ASRPQGHRDYGYT | TRBV28
ASSLYTGRYGYT | TRBV28
ASSLAGPNEQF | TRBV11-1
ASSPLQGPIDTYEQY | TRBV28
ASSVAGGPEYKQF | TRBV18
ASSLEGAGSGYNEQF | TRBV11-3
ASTGEEY | TRBV25-1
ASSFARGAWHGYT | TRBV7-9
ASSLSTGTGANVLT | TRBV28
ASSYQTSGYEQY | TRBV11-2
ASSLTLAGVGNEQF | TRBV7-2
SVRDTRTYEQY | TRBV29-1
ASSVTSGVITDTQY | TRBV7-9
ASSYSEGADTQY | TRBV6-5